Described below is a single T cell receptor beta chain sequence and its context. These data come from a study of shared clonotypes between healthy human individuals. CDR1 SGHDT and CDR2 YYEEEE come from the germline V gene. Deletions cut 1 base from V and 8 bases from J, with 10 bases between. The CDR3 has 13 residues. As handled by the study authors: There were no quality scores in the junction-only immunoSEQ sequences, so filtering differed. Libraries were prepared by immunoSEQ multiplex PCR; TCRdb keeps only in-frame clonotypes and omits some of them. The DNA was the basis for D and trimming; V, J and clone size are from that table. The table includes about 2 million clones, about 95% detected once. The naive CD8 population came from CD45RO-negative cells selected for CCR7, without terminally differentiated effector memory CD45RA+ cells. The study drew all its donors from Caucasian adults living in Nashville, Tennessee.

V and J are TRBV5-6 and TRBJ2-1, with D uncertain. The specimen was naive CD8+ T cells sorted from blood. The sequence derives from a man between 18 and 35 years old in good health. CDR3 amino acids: CASSLTSADEQFF. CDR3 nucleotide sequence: TGTGCCAGCAGCTTGACCTCGGCGGATGAGCAGTTCTTC.